This TCR beta chain was profiled in a study of human T cells and chemical hapten exposure. Study-wide background: The scalp of each patient received a weekly diphenylcyclopropenone dose for the full approximately 25-week study.

Study conclusions and caveats: Patch test score was positively correlated with the counts of PT1 expanded TCRs. The study found expanded TCRs formed significantly more large CDR3 similarity clusters than controls.

Time point defined: patch test 2, 6 weeks after DPC sensitization. As for treatment: therapeutic diphenylcyclopropenone sensitization with weekly scalp DPC. Within the library, unique molecular identifiers were attached to each individual cDNA molecule. MiXCR was run by TCRdb on the RACE reads, yielding one entry per CDR3 protein. The sample holds under 100,000 distinct CDR3 sequences; about 9.4% are singletons and the top ten take 2.5%. This clonotype was picked up many times. Its antigen remains unknown. This TCR was sampled from a woman aged 30 to 39 with alopecia areata. Some clones in this sample may be carry-over from other donors' samples. The specimen was whole blood, collected in connection with sensitization to the hapten diphenylcyclopropenone (DPC).

Here the CDR3 reads CASSFRQTYNSPLHF. The CDR3 DNA sequence: TGTGCCAGCAGTTTCCGACAGACCTATAATTCACCCCTCCACTTT. This chain uses TRBV6-5 with TRBJ1-6; maybe TRBD1 (5 bases). CDR3 length: 15 amino acids. In germline, CDR1 is MNHEY, CDR2 SVGAGI. V was cut by 4 bases and J by 2 bases, with 9 bases left in between.